This is a list of T cell receptor beta chains from one sample in a study of T cell responses to AZD1222 COVID-19 vaccine. Assay used: immunoSEQ multiplex PCR; TCRdb lists only in-frame clones, some missing. The table includes 150,000 or so clones, 90% detected once. The sequences come from peripheral blood, collected 28 days after the second dose of the MenACWY control vaccine. The origin of the receptors is an adult who received the MenACWY meningococcal vaccine as a control. Both conserved end residues are part of each CDR3. The D gene is left open where the match is weak. Size is omitted from some rows. Given values are once, few, many or a class for expanded clones.

j_call clone_size d_call v_call cdr3_aa cdr3_nt
TRBJ2-7 - - TRBV6-2/TRBV6-3 CASSYSRSQYEQYF TGTGCCAGCAGTTACTCGAGGTCCCAATACGAGCAGTACTTC
TRBJ1-5 - - TRBV6-2/TRBV6-3 CASSPHGGNQPQHF TGTGCCAGCAGTCCCCACGGGGGGAATCAGCCCCAGCATTTT
TRBJ1-4 - - TRBV9 CASSVDRGGEEKLFF TGTGCCAGCAGCGTAGACCGGGGCGGGGAGGAAAAACTGTTTTTT
TRBJ2-5 - - TRBV5-4 CASAELGGETQYF TGTGCCAGCGCTGAACTGGGAGGAGAGACCCAGTACTTC
TRBJ1-1 once - TRBV7-3 CASSSPGREAFF TGTGCCAGCAGCTCCCCCGGACGAGAAGCTTTCTTT
TRBJ2-3 - TRBD1 TRBV4-1 CASSSRTGLSTDTQYF TGCGCCAGCAGCTCCCGGACAGGGCTCAGCACAGATACGCAGTATTTT
TRBJ1-5 few - TRBV12-3/TRBV12-4 CASSYSNQPQHF TGTGCCAGCAGCTATAGCAATCAGCCCCAGCATTTT
TRBJ1-1 - TRBD1 TRBV7-2 CASRQGVWTEAFF TGTGCCAGCAGGCAGGGGGTTTGGACTGAAGCTTTCTTT
TRBJ2-7 - TRBD2 TRBV29-1 CSVAVSGEFNEQYF TGCAGCGTTGCGGTTAGCGGGGAGTTCAACGAGCAGTACTTC
TRBJ2-7 - TRBD1 TRBV18 CASSLGTGNYEQYF TGTGCCAGCTCACTTGGGACAGGGAACTACGAGCAGTACTTC
TRBJ2-3 - TRBD2 TRBV13 CASSSVGGASDTQYF TGTGCCAGCAGCTCCGTCGGGGGGGCATCAGATACGCAGTATTTT
TRBJ2-7 once - TRBV15 CATSRERGFSYEQYF TGTGCCACCAGCAGAGAGAGGGGTTTCTCCTACGAGCAGTACTTC
TRBJ2-3 - TRBD2 TRBV11-3 CASSQGVAGGLTTDTQYF TGTGCCAGCAGCCAAGGGGTAGCGGGAGGGCTCACCACAGATACGCAGTATTTT
TRBJ2-1 - - TRBV19 CASSIRDPSTHEQFF TGTGCCAGTAGTATTAGGGACCCCAGCACCCATGAGCAGTTCTTC
TRBJ1-3 - TRBD1 TRBV6-5 CASGGTGAGNTIYF TGTGCCAGCGGCGGGACAGGGGCCGGAAACACCATATATTTT
TRBJ2-1 - - TRBV18 CASSDTLALSYNEQFF TGTGCCAGCTCGGACACCCTAGCGCTATCCTACAATGAGCAGTTCTTC